The 18 T cell receptor beta chains reported below all come from one sample, sequenced in a study of T cells in Graves' hyperthyroidism and ophthalmopathy. Amplified TCR beta CDR3 regions came from RNA transcripts. TCR CDR3 regions were first amplified by RT-PCR with HTBI primers. A single record per CDR3 protein comes from TCRdb applying MiXCR to the multiplex PCR reads. The repertoire has 600,000 to 800,000 distinct CDR3 sequences, approximately 40% of them found once; the top ten carry less than 35%. Sequenced material: blood. Receptor source: a woman between 35 and 50 years old with Graves' hyperthyroidism.

The chain employs TRBV20-1 and TRBJ1-1; D ambiguous. V shed 4 bases and J shed 3 bases, with 18 bases lying between them. The CDR3 sequence is 15 residues long. The germline V gene encodes CDR1 DFQATT and CDR2 SNEGSKA (reference sequence). DNA for the CDR3: TGCAGTGCTACACTTTCGGACGGGGAGGACACTGAAGCTTTCTTT. This translates into CSATLSDGEDTEAFF.

V is TRBV7-3 and J is TRBJ2-7; 14 positions match TRBD2. The V and J ends lost 6 bases and 5 bases, in that order; junction bases with no gene match: 18. Germline V gene lookup returns CDR1 SGHTA and CDR2 FQGTGA. This CDR3 has 19 amino acids. CDR3 sequence (DNA): TGTGCCAGCAGTTACGTATACGGCCGACTAGCGGGAGGGCCAAACGAGCAGTACTTC. It translates to CASSYVYGRLAGGPNEQYF.

In this sample, this clonotype turned up a few times. CDR3: CSAIDLTF. The DNA of the CDR3 is TGCAGTGCCATCGACCTGACTTTC. The J gene is TRBJ2-6, the V gene TRBV20-1; D unclear. Trimming pared 6 bases from V and 15 bases from J, leaving 6 bases between. This CDR3 comprises 8 residues. Germline V lookup: CDR1 DFQATT, CDR2 SNEGSKA (reference sequence).

This chain uses TRBV12-3 or TRBV12-4 with TRBJ1-4; weak D call: TRBD1 (5 bases). The V and J ends lost 4 bases and 5 bases respectively, with 11 bases between them. The CDR3 covers 14 residues. The CDR3 sequence: CASSSGTYNEKLFF. Written as DNA, the CDR3 is TGTGCCAGCAGTTCAGGGACCTACAATGAAAAACTGTTTTTT.

V gene TRBV29-1 combines with J gene TRBJ2-2; tentatively, D is TRBD2 (5 bases). V lost 0 bases, J lost 4 bases, and 15 bases lay in between. This CDR3 is built from 16 residues. In germline, CDR1 is SQVTM, CDR2 ANQGSEA. CDR3 in amino acids: CSVEDPTGKGTGELFF. The CDR3 region has the DNA TGCAGCGTTGAAGATCCGACGGGAAAGGGCACCGGGGAGCTGTTTTTT.

V and J are TRBV5-6 and TRBJ1-5; 9 nucleotides agree with TRBD1. J was trimmed by 5 bases and V by 5 bases; bases with no gene match: 5. The CDR3 spans 14 residues. Germline V lookup: CDR1 SGHDT, CDR2 YYEEEE. CDR3 loop: CASSGTGWYQPQHF. The CDR3 DNA follows: TGTGCCAGCAGTGGGACAGGGTGGTATCAGCCCCAGCATTTT.

This clonotype was seen a handful of times. The rearrangement joins TRBV19 to TRBJ2-2; D possibly uses TRBD1 or TRBD2 (5 bases each). V gave up 7 bases and J gave up 5 bases, with 17 bases separating them. Germline V gene data show CDR1 as LNHDA and CDR2 as SQIVND (reference sequence). The CDR3 consists of 15 residues. The CDR3 sequence is CASTPSGTPTGELFF. Written as DNA, the CDR3 is TGTGCCAGTACCCCCTCCGGGACCCCTACCGGGGAGCTGTTTTTT.

The chain employs TRBV5-1 and TRBJ1-4, with TRBD1 matching over 10 bases. Germline loops: CDR1 SGHRS, CDR2 YFSETQ. V was pared by 3 bases and J by 7 bases, with 9 bases of the junction left unmatched. The CDR3 consists of 16 residues. The CDR3 here is CASSSGQGEGGEKLFF. CDR3 bases: TGCGCCAGCAGCTCAGGACAGGGGGAAGGTGGTGAAAAACTGTTTTTT.

The sample holds a few counts of this clonotype. The V and J genes are TRBV11-2 and TRBJ1-1, with a weak D call TRBD1 (5 bases). CDR1 and CDR2 from the germline V gene are SGHAT and FQNNGV. The CDR3 is 13 residues long. V lost 1 base, J lost 8 bases, and 11 bases lay in between. The CDR3 nucleotides read TGTGCCAGCAGCTTAGTCCCGCAGGGAGAAGCTTTCTTT. The encoded protein is CASSLVPQGEAFF.

V usage is TRBV7-9 and J usage is TRBJ1-1; D not resolved. The germline V and J ends were trimmed by 6 bases and 3 bases, with 20 bases remaining between them. Germline V gives CDR1 SEHNR, CDR2 FQNEAQ (reference sequence). The CDR3 sequence is 16 residues long. CDR3 coding DNA: TGTGCCAGCAGTGAATATGAAAACCTTCGTTACACTGAAGCTTTCTTT. Translation: CASSEYENLRYTEAFF.

The CDR3 sequence: CAISGGPTTDTQYF. DNA for the CDR3: TGTGCCATCAGCGGGGGGCCCACCACAGATACGCAGTATTTT. This chain links TRBV10-3 with TRBJ2-3, with D possibly matching TRBD2 (7 bases). Germline CDR1 reads ENHRY; CDR2 reads SYGVKD. The CDR3 consists of 14 residues. Trimming took 6 bases from V and 2 from J, leaving 12 bases between them.

Many counts were recorded for this clonotype. The chain has TRBV19 and TRBJ2-7, with a tentative D call TRBD2 (5 bases). The V end lost 3 bases, the J end lost 3 bases, and 12 bases lay between the germline ends. Per germline, CDR1 LNHDA and CDR2 SQIVND (reference sequence). The CDR3 length is 14 residues. CDR3 in DNA: TGTGCCAGTAGTATGCGAGGGAATCTCTACGAGCAGTACTTC. Protein sequence: CASSMRGNLYEQYF. Filled out from reference TRBV19 and TRBJ2-7, the complete variable domain reads DGGITQSPKYLFRKEGQNVTLSCEQNLNHDAMYWYRQDPGQGLRLIYYSQIVNDFQKGDIAEGYSVSREKKESFPLTVTSAQKNPTAFYLCASSMRGNLYEQYFGPGTRLTVT.

This clonotype was recorded at least ten times. The J gene is TRBJ2-7, the V gene TRBV19; 7 nucleotides line up with TRBD1. Germline values: CDR1 LNHDA, CDR2 SQIVND (reference sequence). The CDR3 spans 13 residues. After removal of 8 bases from V and 9 bases from J, the junction contained 13 bases not matched to a gene. The CDR3 DNA reads as TGTGCCAGTCGACAATCAGGGGGAAAAGGGCAGTACTTC. Translated, it gives CASRQSGGKGQYF.

This clonotype has more than one count but fewer than ten. This chain connects TRBV5-1 to TRBJ2-7; a possible D gene is TRBD2 (6 bases). Germline-derived CDR1 and CDR2 are SGHRS and YFSETQ. Trimming pared 3 bases from V and 0 bases from J, leaving 13 bases between. The CDR3 runs to 15 residues. In DNA form, the CDR3 reads TGCGCCAGCAGCTCGGTCGACGGGAGCTCCTACGAGCAGTACTTC. Amino acids: CASSSVDGSSYEQYF. Together with reference TRBV5-1 and TRBJ2-7, the CDR3 gives the full variable domain: KAGVTQTPRYLIKTRGQQVTLSCSPISGHRSVSWYQQTPGQGLQFLFEYFSETQRNKGNFPGRFSGRQFSNSRSEMNVSTLELGDSALYLCASSSVDGSSYEQYFGPGTRLTVT.

The V call is TRBV20-1, the J call TRBJ1-2; D gene ambiguous. The germline V gene has CDR1 DFQATT and CDR2 SNEGSKA (reference sequence). V was shortened by 3 bases and J by 1 base, with 9 bases between the two germline ends. This CDR3 is built from 13 residues. This chain's CDR3 is CSASRGLNYGYTF. DNA of the CDR3: TGCAGTGCTAGCCGCGGGCTTAACTATGGCTACACCTTC.

The sample holds many counts of this clonotype. V is TRBV7-2 and J is TRBJ2-7, with 8 bases that match TRBD2. The germline V gene has CDR1 SGHTA and CDR2 FQGNSA. CDR3 length: 14 residues. Trimming took 1 base from V and 7 from J; bases not matched to a gene: 6. The CDR3 is CASSLGGVAGEQYF. As DNA, the CDR3 is TGTGCCAGCAGCTTAGGGGGGGTAGCGGGGGAGCAGTACTTC.

The V gene is TRBV20-1, the J gene TRBJ1-2; the match to TRBD1 covers 7 bases. The germline V gene has CDR1 DFQATT and CDR2 SNEGSKA (reference sequence). CDR3 length: 20 residues. After removal of 0 bases from V and 7 bases from J, the junction contained 26 bases not matched to a gene. The CDR3 bases are TGCAGTGCTAGAGATTTATTTCTGATTGGACCACCTATCAGGGGGGGTGGCTACACCTTC. This encodes CSARDLFLIGPPIRGGGYTF.

V usage is TRBV20-1 and J usage is TRBJ2-7, with 8 bases matching TRBD1. Germline V CDR1 and CDR2: DFQATT, SNEGSKA (reference sequence). This CDR3 spans 14 amino acids. J gave up 1 base and V 6 bases, and 8 bases lay outside the gene matches. CDR3 nucleotide sequence: TGCAGTGCGGATTACAGGGGGTATTCCTACGAGCAGTACTTC. Encoded protein: CSADYRGYSYEQYF.